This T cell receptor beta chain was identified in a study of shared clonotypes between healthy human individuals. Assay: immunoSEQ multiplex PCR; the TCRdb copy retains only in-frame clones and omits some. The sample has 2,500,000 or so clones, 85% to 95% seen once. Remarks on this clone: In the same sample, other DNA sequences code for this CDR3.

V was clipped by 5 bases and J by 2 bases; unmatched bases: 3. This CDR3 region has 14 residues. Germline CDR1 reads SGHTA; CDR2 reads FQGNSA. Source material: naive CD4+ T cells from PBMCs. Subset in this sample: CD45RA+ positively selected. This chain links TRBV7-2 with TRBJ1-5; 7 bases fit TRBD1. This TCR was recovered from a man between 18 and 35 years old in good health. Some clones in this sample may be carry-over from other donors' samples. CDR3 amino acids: CASSQDRGNQPQHF. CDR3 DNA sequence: TGTGCCAGCAGCCAAGACAGGGGCAATCAGCCCCAGCATTTT.